The clone carrying this TCR beta chain was recorded many times. This sample was taken from a study of T cells in Graves' hyperthyroidism and ophthalmopathy. This CDR3 is built from 18 residues. Germline CDR1 DFQATT, CDR2 SNEGSKA (reference sequence). Losses at the gene ends were 2 bases for V and 2 bases for J; bases not matched to a gene: 16. The investigators amplified TCR beta CDR3 regions from RNA transcripts. A first-round RT-PCR of the TCR CDR3 used the HTBI primer set. MiXCR, applied by TCRdb to the multiplex PCR reads, yields one record per CDR3 protein. Of approximately 620,000 distinct CDR3 sequences in the sample, roughly 16% were seen once.

The receptor was derived from a middle-aged woman with Graves' ophthalmopathy. The chain links TRBV20-1 to TRBJ2-5, with 8 bases that match TRBD2. Input material: blood. The CDR3 here is CSARSYPGLAGRQETQYF. The CDR3, as DNA: TGCAGTGCTAGATCCTACCCTGGACTAGCTGGGAGGCAAGAGACCCAGTACTTC.